Below are 25 T cell receptor beta chains sequenced from a single sample in a study of a mutant IDH1 vaccine in newly diagnosed glioma. Antigens for these TCRs are unknown. Stated time point: week 5, during vaccination. Vaccination used 300 ug of mutant IDH1 20-mer peptide per dose, with topical imiquimod. The method was immunoSEQ multiplex PCR; TCRdb's version includes in-frame clones alone and lacks a portion of them. The sample contains roughly 40,000 clones, 80% to 95% of which appear only once. Sequencing used PBMCs, obtained from a glioma patient whose treatment included an IDH1 peptide vaccine. The receptors derive from a man over 45 with glioma.

The chain is built from TRBV5-6 and TRBJ1-5; D gene uncertain. The CDR3 loop spans 13 amino acids. CDR1 SGHDT and CDR2 YYEEEE come from the germline V gene. Between the trimmed V and J ends, which lost 0 bases and 7 bases, there was a span of 8 bases. CDR3 DNA sequence: TGTGCCAGCAGCTTGGGTGGGGAACAGCCCCAGCATTTT. The encoded protein is CASSLGGEQPQHF.

This chain's CDR3 is CASSEEGQRLNTEAFF. In DNA form, the CDR3 reads TGTGCCAGCAGTGAAGAGGGACAGAGATTGAACACTGAAGCTTTCTTT. The rearrangement links TRBV2 to TRBJ1-1, with 7 nucleotides matching TRBD1. Germline V lookup: CDR1 SNHLY, CDR2 FYNNEI. The CDR3 length is 16 residues. Trimming at V came to 1 base and at J to 0 bases, leaving 5 bases not matched to a gene.

The chain has TRBV11-2 and TRBJ2-7; D may be TRBD1 or TRBD2 (6 bases each). Germline CDR1 reads SGHAT; CDR2 reads FQNNGV. The CDR3 has 16 amino acids. Between the trimmed V and J ends, which lost 1 base and 2 bases, there was a span of 15 bases. The DNA for the CDR3 is TGTGCCAGCAGCTTAGGTGGAGGGGGAGGCGCCTACGAGCAGTACTTC. It yields the protein CASSLGGGGGAYEQYF.

The rearrangement joins TRBV6-6 to TRBJ2-7; D remains ambiguous. The germline V gene encodes CDR1 MNHNY and CDR2 SVGAGI (reference sequence). The CDR3 has 12 amino acids. With 5 bases removed from V and 0 bases from J, the gap between germline ends came to 5 bases. CDR3 sequence reads: CASSGNSYEQYF. The CDR3 DNA follows: TGTGCCAGCAGTGGAAACTCCTACGAGCAGTACTTC.

By frequency in the sample, this clone is medium-sized. This rearrangement joins TRBV2 to TRBJ2-7; D not certain. The germline V gene encodes CDR1 SNHLY and CDR2 FYNNEI. CDR3 length: 14 amino acids. The V and J ends lost 1 base and 3 bases respectively, with 10 bases between them. The CDR3 coding sequence is TGTGCCAGCAGTGAAGGGTACAATAACTACGAGCAGTACTTC. It codes for CASSEGYNNYEQYF.

The gene calls are TRBV10-3 and TRBJ2-7, with 7 bases identical to TRBD1. The germline V gene has CDR1 ENHRY and CDR2 SYGVKD. V was pared by 2 bases and J by 3 bases, with 4 bases of the junction left unmatched. The CDR3 runs to 14 residues. This chain's CDR3 is CAISEPGQNYEQYF. CDR3 DNA: TGTGCCATCAGTGAGCCGGGACAGAACTACGAGCAGTACTTC.

In this sample, this clone turned up once. This sequence joins TRBV7-9 and TRBJ2-3; 16 bases match TRBD2. J gave up 6 bases and V 5 bases, and 8 bases lay outside the gene matches. The CDR3 length is 17 residues. The V gene's germline CDR1 is SEHNR and CDR2 FQNEAQ (reference sequence). The CDR3 DNA sequence: TGTGCCAGCAGCCGCGGGACTAGCGGGAGGGTTGGGGATACGCAGTATTTT. This sequence encodes CASSRGTSGRVGDTQYF.

J is TRBJ2-7 and V is TRBV7-9, with D maybe TRBD1 (6 bases). CDR1 SEHNR and CDR2 FQNEAQ come from the germline V gene (reference sequence). V lost 4 bases, J lost 7 bases, and 14 bases lay in between. The CDR3 has 13 residues. The chain's CDR3 is CASSSQGIREQYF. DNA of the CDR3: TGTGCCAGCAGCTCACAGGGTATTAGGGAGCAGTACTTC.

Written as DNA, the CDR3 is TGTGCCAGCAGCCCCCCTGGCCCAGGGCCGTACGAGCAGTACTTC. It codes for CASSPPGPGPYEQYF. This chain links TRBV5-4 with TRBJ2-7, with D possibly matching TRBD1 (5 bases). CDR1 SGHNT and CDR2 YYREEE come from the germline V gene (reference sequence). The CDR3 loop spans 15 amino acids. Trimming took off 4 bases at V and 4 bases at J, with 18 bases between the two ends.

The CDR3 loop reads CASSWAGNTIYF. In nucleotides, the CDR3 is TGTGCCAGCAGCTGGGCTGGAAACACCATATATTTT. The chain employs TRBV5-6 and TRBJ1-3; D is ambiguous. Germline assignment: CDR1 SGHDT and CDR2 YYEEEE. This CDR3 spans 12 amino acids. Trimming took off 3 bases at V and 2 bases at J, with 3 bases between the two ends.

The CDR3 is CASSLSFPSYEQYF. In DNA, the CDR3 is TGTGCCAGCAGCTTGAGCTTTCCCTCCTACGAGCAGTACTTC. The chain recombines TRBV7-6 with TRBJ2-7; D is ambiguous. Per germline, CDR1 SGHVS and CDR2 FNYEAQ. The V gene lost 3 bases and the J gene lost 0 bases, with 9 bases spanning the gap. The CDR3 totals 14 residues.

V usage is TRBV27 and J usage is TRBJ2-7; no clear D gene. Germline CDR1 and CDR2: MNHEY and SMNVEV (reference sequence). CDR3 length: 14 amino acids. Trimming stripped 3 bases from V and 2 bases from J, with 11 bases between. CDR3 DNA: TGTGCCAGCAGTTTCGGCCCCCAAGCCTACGAGCAGTACTTC. Protein product: CASSFGPQAYEQYF.

This CDR3 reads CSAGGGTDTQYF. The CDR3 coding sequence is TGCAGCGCCGGGGGGGGGACAGATACGCAGTATTTT. This chain uses TRBV29-1 with TRBJ2-3; 8 nucleotides agree with TRBD2. The CDR3 consists of 12 residues. The germline gives CDR1 SQVTM, CDR2 ANQGSEA. Germline trimming cut 7 bases from V and 3 bases from J; bases unmatched to any gene: 3.

The V gene is TRBV29-1, the J gene TRBJ2-1; 10 bases agree with TRBD2. The J segment lost 3 bases and the V segment lost 4 bases, leaving 3 bases of the junction unmatched. Germline CDR1 SQVTM, CDR2 ANQGSEA. The CDR3 contains 14 residues. In DNA form, the CDR3 reads TGCAGCGTTGCTAGCGGGAGCAGCTACAATGAGCAGTTCTTC. The encoded protein is CSVASGSSYNEQFF.

By sample fraction, this clone is large. V usage is TRBV21-1 and J usage is TRBJ2-1; the table's D call of TRBD2 was not tested on the DNA. TRBV21-1 is flagged as a pseudogene. The CDR3 runs to 11 residues. CDR3 loop: CASIPPGTEFF. CDR3 DNA sequence: TGTGCCAGCATACCACCCGGGACTGAATTCTTC.

This CDR3 reads CASSFGDNPEKLFF. For the CDR3, the DNA is TGTGCCAGCAGTTTCGGGGACAACCCGGAAAAACTGTTTTTT. The rearrangement links TRBV28 to TRBJ1-4; weak D call: TRBD1 (6 bases). This CDR3 is built from 14 residues. Germline V CDR1 and CDR2: MDHEN, SYDVKM. Trimming took off 3 bases at V and 8 bases at J, with 13 bases between the two ends.

The chain has TRBV19 and TRBJ2-3, with D maybe TRBD2 (6 bases). There are 16 residues in the CDR3. Trimming stripped 3 bases from V and 0 bases from J, with 13 bases between. CDR1 is LNHDA and CDR2 is SQIVND in the germline V gene (reference sequence). CDR3 DNA sequence: TGTGCCAGTAGTATGCGGGGCACCACTAGCACAGATACGCAGTATTTT. Translated, it gives CASSMRGTTSTDTQYF.

The V and J genes are TRBV6-5 and TRBJ2-6; unclear D gene. This CDR3 has 14 residues. V was clipped by 2 bases and J by 4 bases, with 6 bases between them. CDR1 is MNHEY, CDR2 SVGAGI, per germline. The CDR3 sequence: CASSYRGGANVLTF. The CDR3 DNA sequence: TGTGCCAGCAGTTACCGTGGAGGGGCCAACGTCCTGACTTTC.

The chain employs TRBV27 and TRBJ2-5, with TRBD2 identical over 9 bases. V lost 2 bases and J lost 3; bases outside the gene matches: 4. This CDR3 comprises 15 residues. Looked up from germline, CDR1 is MNHEY and CDR2 is SMNVEV (reference sequence). CDR3 loop: CASSLIQRGEETQYF. As DNA, the CDR3 is TGTGCCAGCAGTTTAATCCAGCGGGGGGAAGAGACCCAGTACTTC.

The chain is built from TRBV7-2 and TRBJ2-2; TRBD1 matches at 12 bases. The length of the CDR3 is 16 residues. The trim removed 5 bases at V and 8 bases at J, leaving 9 bases unmatched. Germline V lookup: CDR1 SGHTA, CDR2 FQGNSA. The CDR3 sequence: CASSPEGQGARGELFF. CDR3 nucleotides: TGTGCCAGCAGCCCAGAGGGACAGGGGGCGCGGGGGGAGCTGTTTTTT.

This clone is a singleton in its sample. The V and J genes are TRBV28 and TRBJ2-7; D is ambiguous. V gave up 3 bases and J gave up 2 bases, with 2 bases separating them. The germline V gene encodes CDR1 MDHEN and CDR2 SYDVKM. CDR3 length: 11 amino acids. CDR3 sequence: CASSLTYEQYF. CDR3 sequence (DNA): TGTGCCAGCAGTTTGACCTACGAGCAGTACTTC. The variable domain in full, with the rest retrieved from reference TRBV28 and TRBJ2-7, is DVKVTQSSRYLVKRTGEKVFLECVQDMDHENMFWYRQDPGLGLRLIYFSYDVKMKEKGDIPEGYSVSREKKERFSLILESASTNQTSMYLCASSLTYEQYFGPGTRLTVT.

The rearrangement uses TRBV9 and TRBJ2-7, with 11 bases identical to TRBD1. J gave up 4 bases and V 2 bases, and 5 bases lay outside the gene matches. The CDR3 is 15 amino acids. Germline V gene lookup returns CDR1 SGDLS and CDR2 YYNGEE. The CDR3 sequence: CASSVGQGAVYEQYF. The DNA for the CDR3 is TGTGCCAGCAGCGTCGGACAGGGGGCTGTTTACGAGCAGTACTTC.

The V call is TRBV28, the J call TRBJ2-4; 7 nucleotides agree with TRBD1. CDR1 and CDR2 from the germline V gene are MDHEN and SYDVKM. The CDR3 consists of 15 residues. Trimming at V came to 2 bases and at J to 3 bases, leaving 4 bases not matched to a gene. The CDR3: CASSLDRVSKNIQYF. In nucleotides, the CDR3 is TGTGCCAGCAGTTTAGACAGGGTCAGCAAAAACATTCAGTACTTC.

The chain has TRBV11-2 and TRBJ2-5, with 8 bases identical to TRBD1. The CDR3 is made up of 13 amino acids. The V and J ends lost 8 bases and 3 bases, in that order; junction bases with no gene match: 5. The germline gives CDR1 SGHAT, CDR2 FQNNGV. CDR3: CASGPTGEETQYF. CDR3 nucleotides: TGTGCCAGCGGACCGACAGGGGAAGAGACCCAGTACTTC.

The V gene is TRBV4-3, the J gene TRBJ1-6; TRBD1 matches 8 bases. The CDR3 is 19 residues long. CDR1 is LGHNA and CDR2 is YSLEER in the germline V gene. V lost 1 base, J lost 7 bases, and 15 bases stayed unmatched. In nucleotides, the CDR3 is TGCGCCAGCAGCCAAGCCGGGACAGGCAGCTCGGGGGCGAATTCACCCCTCCACTTT. This sequence encodes CASSQAGTGSSGANSPLHF.